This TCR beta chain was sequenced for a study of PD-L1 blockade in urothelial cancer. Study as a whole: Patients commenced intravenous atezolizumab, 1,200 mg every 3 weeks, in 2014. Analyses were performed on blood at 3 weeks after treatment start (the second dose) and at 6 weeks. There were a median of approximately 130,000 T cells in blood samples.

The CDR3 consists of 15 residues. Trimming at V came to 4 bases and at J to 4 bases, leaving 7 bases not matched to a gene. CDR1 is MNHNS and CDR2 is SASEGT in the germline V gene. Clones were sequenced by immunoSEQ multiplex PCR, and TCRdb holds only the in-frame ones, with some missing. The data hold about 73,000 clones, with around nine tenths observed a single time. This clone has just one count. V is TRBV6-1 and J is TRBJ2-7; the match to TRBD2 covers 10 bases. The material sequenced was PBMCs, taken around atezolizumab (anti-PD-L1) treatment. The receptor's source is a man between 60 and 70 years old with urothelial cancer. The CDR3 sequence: CASSATSGQIYEQYF. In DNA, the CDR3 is TGTGCCAGCAGTGCGACTAGCGGGCAAATTTACGAGCAGTACTTC.